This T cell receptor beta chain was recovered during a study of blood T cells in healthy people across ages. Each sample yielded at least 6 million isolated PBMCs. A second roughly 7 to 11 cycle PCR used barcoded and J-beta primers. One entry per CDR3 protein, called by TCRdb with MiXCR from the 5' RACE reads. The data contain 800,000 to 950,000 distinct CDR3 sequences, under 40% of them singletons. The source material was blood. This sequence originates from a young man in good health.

CDR3 sequence: CAISDGPPEQFF. The CDR3 DNA is TGTGCCATCAGCGATGGACCTCCCGAGCAGTTCTTC. The rearrangement joins TRBV10-3 to TRBJ2-1; the D is unclear. Germline-derived CDR1 and CDR2 are ENHRY and SYGVKD. The CDR3 covers 12 residues. The V gene lost 6 bases and the J gene lost 10 bases, with 13 bases spanning the gap.